This TCR beta chain was sequenced in a study of brain T cells in children with intractable seizures. Study findings and constraints: Only CDR3 sequence similarity suggested viral specificity, without known HCMV serostatus.

Turning to this clone: Its antigen is undetermined.

Produced via immunoSEQ multiplex PCR; TCRdb's table is partial and in-frame only. This sample has 100,000 to 120,000 clones, with 94% found just once. Surgery cases with the highest brain T cell transcript signatures were chosen for sequencing. Pre-surgery treatment included at least one anti-epileptic drug. V shed 5 bases and J shed 4 bases, with 12 bases lying between them. Germline V gene sequence: CDR1 SGHAT, CDR2 FQNNGV. The CDR3 runs 13 residues. This rearrangement joins TRBV11-2 to TRBJ2-7, with D uncertain. This TCR derives from a boy less than two years old with hemimegalencephaly and intractable seizures. The material sequenced was peripheral blood, taken at surgery. CDR3 nucleotides: TGTGCCAGCAGCACTAACCAGTATTACGAGCAGTACTTC. This sequence encodes CASSTNQYYEQYF.